The 10 T cell receptor beta chains below were found in one sample sequenced in a study of T cells in Graves' hyperthyroidism and ophthalmopathy. The TCR beta CDR3 regions underwent amplification using RNA transcripts as the source. TCR CDR3 regions were first amplified by RT-PCR with HTBI primers. TCRdb redid the calling of the multiplex PCR reads with MiXCR, one entry per CDR3 protein. The repertoire holds roughly 700,000 distinct CDR3 sequences, with 17% as singletons. The specimen was blood. The source of these receptors is a man aged 50 to 60 with Graves' hyperthyroidism.

At least ten counts were recorded for this clonotype. The chain combines TRBV3-1 with TRBJ2-5; TRBD2 is a possible D gene (5 bases). This CDR3 region has 15 residues. Trimming shortened V by 3 bases and J by 5 bases, and 16 bases separated the two germline ends. Germline V CDR1 and CDR2: LGHDT, YNNKEL (reference sequence). DNA of the CDR3: TGTGCCAGCAGCCATCCCAGGACCGGCGGGGAGACCCAGTACTTC. This gives the protein CASSHPRTGGETQYF.

The J gene is TRBJ2-7, the V gene TRBV6-2 or TRBV6-3; 7 bases agree with TRBD2. The last part of the DNA fits TRBJ2-1 better; the J call may be wrong. There are 14 residues in the CDR3. CDR1 MNHEY and CDR2 SVGEGT come from the germline V gene. CDR3 sequence: CASNDGGSTYEQFF. CDR3 nucleotides: TGTGCCAGCAATGACGGCGGGAGTACCTACGAGCAGTTCTTC.

Many counts were recorded for this clonotype. The chain's CDR3 is CASTRRTGELFF. The CDR3, as DNA: TGTGCCAGTACGAGGAGGACCGGGGAGCTGTTTTTT. The chain joins TRBV19 to TRBJ2-2; weak D call: TRBD2 (5 bases). Germline V gives CDR1 LNHDA, CDR2 SQIVND (reference sequence). The V end lost 7 bases, the J end lost 5 bases, and 8 bases lay between the germline ends. CDR3 size: 12 residues.

The chain is built from TRBV6-5 and TRBJ1-1; D is unclear. The CDR3 spans 12 residues. CDR1 is MNHEY and CDR2 is SVGAGI in the germline V gene. Trimming shortened V by 2 bases and J by 6 bases, and 7 bases separated the two germline ends. CDR3 protein: CASSYPGSEAFF. The DNA of the CDR3 is TGTGCCAGCAGTTACCCAGGATCTGAAGCTTTCTTT.

The CDR3 sequence: CASTLEGQLTGELFF. DNA of the CDR3: TGTGCCAGCACCCTGGAGGGCCAGCTCACCGGGGAGCTGTTTTTT. This rearrangement joins TRBV28 to TRBJ2-2, with a tentative D call TRBD2 (6 bases). Germline V lookup: CDR1 MDHEN, CDR2 SYDVKM. Between the trimmed V and J ends, which lost 7 bases and 4 bases, there was a span of 16 bases. The CDR3 loop spans 15 amino acids.

Many counts were recorded for this clonotype. The V and J genes are TRBV19 and TRBJ2-1; TRBD2 is a possible D gene (6 bases). The V gene's germline CDR1 is LNHDA and CDR2 SQIVND (reference sequence). This CDR3 has 14 amino acids. Trimming removed 5 bases at V and 4 bases at J, with 12 bases between. In DNA form, the CDR3 reads TGTGCCAGTAGTCTGCTCGGGGGTTACAATGAGCAGTTCTTC. Translated, it gives CASSLLGGYNEQFF.

This clonotype was observed a handful of times. The CDR3 loop is CATSRDHNQPQHF. The CDR3 nucleotides read TGTGCCACCAGCAGAGACCACAATCAGCCCCAGCATTTT. V is TRBV15 and J is TRBJ1-5; D not certain. With 0 bases removed from V and 3 bases from J, the gap between germline ends came to 3 bases. Germline V gives CDR1 LNHNV, CDR2 YYDKDF (reference sequence). The CDR3 consists of 13 residues.

This clonotype was found many times. The V gene is TRBV6-5, the J gene TRBJ1-1; D unclear. CDR1 and CDR2 from the germline V gene are MNHEY and SVGAGI. This CDR3 contains 18 residues. Trimming took off 2 bases at V and 0 bases at J, with 19 bases between the two ends. CDR3 DNA: TGTGCCAGCAGTTACACTCGTCTTGACCCCTTCATGAACACTGAAGCTTTCTTT. The encoded protein is CASSYTRLDPFMNTEAFF.

The sample holds many counts of this clonotype. The genes are TRBV29-1 and TRBJ1-1; D remains ambiguous. The CDR3 loop spans 13 amino acids. V dropped 6 bases and J dropped 1 base, with 12 bases sitting between them. The germline V gene has CDR1 SQVTM and CDR2 ANQGSEA. This chain's CDR3 is CSVRSSSNTEAFF. The CDR3 DNA is TGCAGCGTCCGCTCCTCGTCGAACACTGAAGCTTTCTTT.

This clonotype was seen a handful of times. V gene TRBV25-1 combines with J gene TRBJ1-1; D unclear. In germline, CDR1 is MGHDK, CDR2 SYGVNS. The CDR3 spans 15 residues. V was pared by 1 base and J by 1 base, with 10 bases between. CDR3 DNA sequence: TGTGCCAGCAGTGAATGGGCCGCGGAGAACACTGAAGCTTTCTTT. Translation gives CASSEWAAENTEAFF. Variable domain in full (rest from reference TRBV25-1 and TRBJ1-1): EADIYQTPRYLVIGTGKKITLECSQTMGHDKMYWYQQDPGMELHLIHYSYGVNSTEKGDLSSESTVSRIRTEHFPLTLESARPSHTSQYLCASSEWAAENTEAFFGQGTRLTVV.